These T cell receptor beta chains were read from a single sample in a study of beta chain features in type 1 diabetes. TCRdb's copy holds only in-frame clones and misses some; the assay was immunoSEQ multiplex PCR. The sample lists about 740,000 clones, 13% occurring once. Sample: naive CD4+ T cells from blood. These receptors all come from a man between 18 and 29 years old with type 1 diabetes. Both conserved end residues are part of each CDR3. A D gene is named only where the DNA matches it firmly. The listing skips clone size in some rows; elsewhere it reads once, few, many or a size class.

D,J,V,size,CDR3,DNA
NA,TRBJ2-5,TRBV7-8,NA,CASTLRQAGIQETQYF,TGTGCCAGCACCCTAAGACAGGCCGGGATACAAGAGACCCAGTACTTC
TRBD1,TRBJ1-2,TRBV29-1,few,CSVGTMTGFGYTF,TGCAGCGTTGGGACAATGACAGGGTTTGGCTACACCTTC
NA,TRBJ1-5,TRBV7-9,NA,CASSPGAGDNQPQHF,TGTGCCAGCAGCCCGGGGGCAGGGGACAATCAGCCCCAGCATTTT
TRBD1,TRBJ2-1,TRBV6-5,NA,CASTGQGAYNEQFF,TGTGCCAGCACGGGACAGGGCGCCTACAATGAGCAGTTCTTC
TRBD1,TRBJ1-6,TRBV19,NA,CASSIGQGASPLHF,TGTGCCAGTAGTATCGGACAGGGGGCCTCACCCCTCCACTTT
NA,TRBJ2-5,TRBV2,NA,CASSNPTTQETQYF,TGTGCCAGCAGTAACCCGACAACCCAAGAGACCCAGTACTTC
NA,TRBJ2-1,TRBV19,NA,CASSPPLFGGSYNEQFF,TGTGCCAGTAGTCCCCCGTTGTTTGGCGGGTCCTACAATGAGCAGTTCTTC
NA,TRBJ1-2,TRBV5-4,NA,CASSPKGGHLYGYTF,TGTGCCAGCAGCCCTAAAGGCGGACACCTCTATGGCTACACCTTC
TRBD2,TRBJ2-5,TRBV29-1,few,CSAGLAGPETQYF,TGCAGCGCGGGACTAGCGGGGCCAGAGACCCAGTACTTC
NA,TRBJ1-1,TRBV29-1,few,CSEGHKGTEAFF,TGCAGCGAAGGACATAAAGGCACTGAAGCTTTCTTT
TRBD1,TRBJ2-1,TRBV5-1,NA,CASSLLDRGEQFF,TGCGCCAGCAGCTTGCTCGACAGGGGTGAGCAGTTCTTC
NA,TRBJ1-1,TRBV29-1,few,CSVGKILMNTEAFF,TGCAGCGTTGGTAAGATCCTCATGAACACTGAAGCTTTCTTT
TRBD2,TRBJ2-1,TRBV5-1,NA,CASSGLADYNEQFF,TGCGCCAGCAGCGGACTAGCGGACTACAATGAGCAGTTCTTC
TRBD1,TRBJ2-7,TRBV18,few,CASSQGQGASEQYF,TGTGCCAGCTCACAGGGACAGGGGGCGAGTGAGCAGTACTTC
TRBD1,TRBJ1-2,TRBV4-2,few,CASSQESQGVGYTF,TGTGCCAGCAGCCAAGAGAGCCAGGGGGTAGGCTACACCTTC
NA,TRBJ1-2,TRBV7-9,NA,CASSFFRTSKTGYGYTF,TGTGCCAGCAGCTTCTTCAGGACGTCGAAGACGGGCTATGGCTACACCTTC
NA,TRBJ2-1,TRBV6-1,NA,CASSEGGRDWREAYNEQFF,TGTGCCAGCAGTGAAGGAGGCAGGGATTGGAGAGAGGCCTACAATGAGCAGTTCTTC
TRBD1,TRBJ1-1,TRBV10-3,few,CAISGPMAGGPSASQNTEAFF,TGTGCCATCAGTGGACCGATGGCAGGGGGCCCGTCGGCCAGCCAGAACACTGAAGCTTTCTTT
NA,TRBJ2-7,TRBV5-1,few,CASSLDQGLVEQYF,TGCGCCAGCAGCTTGGATCAGGGGTTGGTCGAGCAGTACTTC
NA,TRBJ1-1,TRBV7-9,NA,CASSFLENTEAFF,TGTGCCAGCAGCTTCTTGGAGAACACTGAAGCTTTCTTT
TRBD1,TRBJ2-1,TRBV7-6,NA,CASSLREGGSEQFF,TGTGCCAGCAGCTTAAGGGAAGGGGGCAGTGAGCAGTTCTTC
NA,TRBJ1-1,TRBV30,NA,CAWSTMFAEAFF,TGTGCCTGGAGTACCATGTTTGCTGAAGCTTTCTTT
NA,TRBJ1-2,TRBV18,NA,CASSPPVSPGLNYGYTF,TGTGCCAGCTCACCACCGGTTTCGCCAGGGCTTAACTATGGCTACACCTTC
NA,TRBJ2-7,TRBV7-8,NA,CASSLGTAIRYEQYF,TGTGCCAGCAGCTTAGGGACAGCAATACGCTACGAGCAGTACTTC
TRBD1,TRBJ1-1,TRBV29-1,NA,CSVPGTGVEKAFF,TGCAGCGTTCCCGGGACAGGGGTGGAAAAAGCTTTCTTT
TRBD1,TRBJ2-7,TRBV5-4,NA,CASSLGIAGQGAYEQYF,TGTGCCAGCAGCTTGGGTATAGCGGGACAGGGGGCCTACGAGCAGTACTTC
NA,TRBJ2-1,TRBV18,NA,CASSVTENNEQFF,TGTGCCAGCTCAGTGACAGAAAACAATGAGCAGTTCTTC
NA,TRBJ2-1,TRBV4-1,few,CASSQGDHVRNEQFF,TGCGCCAGCAGCCAAGGGGACCATGTGAGGAATGAGCAGTTCTTC
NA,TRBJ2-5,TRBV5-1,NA,CASSPSTGDWRQYF,TGCGCCAGCAGCCCCTCGACGGGGGACTGGCGGCAGTACTTC
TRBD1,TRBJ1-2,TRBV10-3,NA,CAISADRGYGYTF,TGTGCCATCAGTGCCGACAGGGGCTATGGCTACACCTTC
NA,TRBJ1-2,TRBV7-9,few,CASSSHLRAAAYGYTF,TGTGCCAGCAGCTCGCACCTCAGGGCTGCGGCCTATGGCTACACCTTC
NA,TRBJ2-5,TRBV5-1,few,CASSSSGTNQETQYF,TGCGCCAGCAGCTCCTCCGGGACAAACCAAGAGACCCAGTACTTC
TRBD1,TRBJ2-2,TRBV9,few,CASSVDPGQGNTGELFF,TGTGCCAGCAGCGTAGACCCGGGACAGGGGAACACCGGGGAGCTGTTTTTT
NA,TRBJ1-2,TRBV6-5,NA,CASRKRNYGYTF,TGTGCCAGCAGGAAGAGGAACTATGGCTACACCTTC
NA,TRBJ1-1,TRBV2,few,CASALGLSNTEAFF,TGTGCCAGCGCCCTCGGACTTTCGAACACTGAAGCTTTCTTT
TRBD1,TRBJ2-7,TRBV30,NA,CAWTATGNEQYF,TGTGCCTGGACTGCGACAGGGAACGAGCAGTACTTC
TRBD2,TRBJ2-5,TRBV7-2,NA,CASSRGKVTSGQETQYF,TGTGCCAGCAGCCGTGGGAAGGTCACTAGCGGCCAAGAGACCCAGTACTTC
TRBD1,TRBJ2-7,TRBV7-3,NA,CASSSPGQGLYEQYF,TGTGCCAGCAGCTCCCCGGGACAGGGACTCTACGAGCAGTACTTC
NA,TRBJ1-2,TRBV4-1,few,CASSQDSRRGAIYGYTF,TGCGCCAGCAGCCAAGATTCACGAAGGGGGGCTATCTATGGCTACACCTTC
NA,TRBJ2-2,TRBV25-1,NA,CASSRVPGELFF,TGTGCCAGCAGCAGGGTCCCCGGGGAGCTGTTTTTT
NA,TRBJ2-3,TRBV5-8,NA,CASSFSRTDTQYF,TGTGCCAGCAGCTTCAGTCGCACAGATACGCAGTATTTT
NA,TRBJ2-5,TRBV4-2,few,CASSQGRVWDRLETQYF,TGTGCCAGCAGCCAAGGTCGGGTTTGGGACCGATTGGAGACCCAGTACTTC
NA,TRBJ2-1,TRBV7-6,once,CASSLLAGSSYNEQFF,TGTGCCAGCAGCTTACTCGCAGGGAGCTCCTACAATGAGCAGTTCTTC
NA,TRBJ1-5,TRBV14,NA,CASSQTGLNQPQHF,TGTGCCAGCAGCCAAACCGGCCTCAATCAGCCCCAGCATTTT
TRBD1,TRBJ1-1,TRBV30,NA,CAWSKGQGLTEAFF,TGTGCCTGGAGTAAGGGACAGGGTCTGACTGAAGCTTTCTTT
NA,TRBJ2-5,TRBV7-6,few,CASSRQAAVVQETQYF,TGTGCCAGCAGCCGACAGGCAGCGGTGGTCCAAGAGACCCAGTACTTC
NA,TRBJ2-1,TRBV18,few,CASSSNSPSSYNEQFF,TGTGCCAGCTCCAGTAATAGCCCGAGCTCCTACAATGAGCAGTTCTTC
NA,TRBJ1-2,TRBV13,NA,CASSLRLGYGYTF,TGTGCCAGCAGCCTTAGGTTGGGCTATGGCTACACCTTC
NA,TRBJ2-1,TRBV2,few,CASSEFRDINEQFF,TGTGCCAGCAGTGAATTCAGGGACATCAATGAGCAGTTCTTC
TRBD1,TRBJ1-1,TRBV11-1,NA,CASSVYRGVNTEAFF,TGTGCCAGCAGCGTTTACAGGGGAGTGAACACTGAAGCTTTCTTT
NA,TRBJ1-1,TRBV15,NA,CATVEGMNTEAFF,TGTGCCACCGTCGAAGGAATGAACACTGAAGCTTTCTTT
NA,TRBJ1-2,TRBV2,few,CASSQSYGYTF,TGTGCCAGCAGCCAATCATATGGCTACACCTTC
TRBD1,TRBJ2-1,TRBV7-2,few,CASSLIQGANEQFF,TGTGCCAGCAGCTTAATACAGGGGGCGAATGAGCAGTTCTTC
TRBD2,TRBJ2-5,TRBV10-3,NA,CAISEASGQETQYF,TGTGCCATCAGTGAGGCTAGCGGACAAGAGACCCAGTACTTC
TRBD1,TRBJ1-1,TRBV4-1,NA,CASSQAGTGRFTEAFF,TGCGCCAGCAGCCAAGCCGGGACAGGGAGGTTCACTGAAGCTTTCTTT
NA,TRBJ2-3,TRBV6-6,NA,CASRLDPRVDTQYF,TGTGCCAGCAGGCTCGACCCACGGGTAGATACGCAGTATTTT
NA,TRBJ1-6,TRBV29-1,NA,CSVVRAWKGRYNSPLHF,TGCAGCGTTGTTAGAGCCTGGAAGGGCCGGTATAATTCACCCCTCCACTTT